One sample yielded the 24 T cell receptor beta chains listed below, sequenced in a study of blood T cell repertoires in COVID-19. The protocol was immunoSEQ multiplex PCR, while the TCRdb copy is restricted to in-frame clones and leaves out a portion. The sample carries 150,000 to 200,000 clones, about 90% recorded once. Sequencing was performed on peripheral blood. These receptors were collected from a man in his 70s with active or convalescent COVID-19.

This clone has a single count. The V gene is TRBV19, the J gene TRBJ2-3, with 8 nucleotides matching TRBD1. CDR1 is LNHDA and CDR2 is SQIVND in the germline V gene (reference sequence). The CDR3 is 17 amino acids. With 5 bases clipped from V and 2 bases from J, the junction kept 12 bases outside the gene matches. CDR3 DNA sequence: TGTGCCAGTAGTTTTCTCCGGACAGGGCGAACCACAGATACGCAGTATTTT. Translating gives CASSFLRTGRTTDTQYF.

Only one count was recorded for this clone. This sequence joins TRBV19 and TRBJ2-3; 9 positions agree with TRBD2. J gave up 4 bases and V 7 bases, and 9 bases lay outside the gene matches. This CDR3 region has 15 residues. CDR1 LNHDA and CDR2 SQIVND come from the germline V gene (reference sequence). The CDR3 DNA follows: TGTGCCAGTACAATCCAGGCGGGAGGGCCAGATACGCAGTATTTT. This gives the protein CASTIQAGGPDTQYF.

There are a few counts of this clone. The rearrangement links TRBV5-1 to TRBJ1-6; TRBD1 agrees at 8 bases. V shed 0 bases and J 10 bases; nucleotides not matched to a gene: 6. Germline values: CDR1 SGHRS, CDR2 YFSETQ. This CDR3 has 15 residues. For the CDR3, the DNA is TGCGCCAGCAGCTTGGGACAGGGGTTGGAATCACCCCTCCACTTT. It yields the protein CASSLGQGLESPLHF.

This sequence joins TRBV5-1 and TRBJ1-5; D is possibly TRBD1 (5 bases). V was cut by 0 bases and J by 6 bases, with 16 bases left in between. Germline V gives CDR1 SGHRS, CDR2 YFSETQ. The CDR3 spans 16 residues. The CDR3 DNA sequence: TGCGCCAGCAGCTTGGGAGGCGGCAGGGATGGTCAGCCCCAGCATTTT. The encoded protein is CASSLGGGRDGQPQHF. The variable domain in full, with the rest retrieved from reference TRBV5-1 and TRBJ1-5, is KAGVTQTPRYLIKTRGQQVTLSCSPISGHRSVSWYQQTPGQGLQFLFEYFSETQRNKGNFPGRFSGRQFSNSRSEMNVSTLELGDSALYLCASSLGGGRDGQPQHFGDGTRLSIL.

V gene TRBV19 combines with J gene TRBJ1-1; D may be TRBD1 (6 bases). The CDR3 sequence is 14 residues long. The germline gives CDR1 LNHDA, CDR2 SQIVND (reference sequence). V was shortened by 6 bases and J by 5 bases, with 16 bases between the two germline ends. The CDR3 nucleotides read TGTGCCAGTAGAGACCAGGGGTTGTGGACTGAAGCTTTCTTT. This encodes CASRDQGLWTEAFF.

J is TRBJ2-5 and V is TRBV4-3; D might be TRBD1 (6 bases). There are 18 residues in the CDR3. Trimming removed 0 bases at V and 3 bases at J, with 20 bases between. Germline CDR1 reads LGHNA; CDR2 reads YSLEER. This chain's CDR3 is CASSQEGAAVVSKETQYF. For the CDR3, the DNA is TGCGCCAGCAGCCAAGAGGGGGCGGCTGTAGTCTCCAAAGAGACCCAGTACTTC.

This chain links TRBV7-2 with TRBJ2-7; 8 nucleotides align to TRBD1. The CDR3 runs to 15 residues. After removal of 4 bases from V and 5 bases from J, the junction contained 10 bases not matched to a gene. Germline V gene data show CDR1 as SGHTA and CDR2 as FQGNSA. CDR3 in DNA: TGTGCCAGCAGCTCGCTCGGACAGGGAAGGGACGAGCAGTACTTC. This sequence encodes CASSSLGQGRDEQYF.

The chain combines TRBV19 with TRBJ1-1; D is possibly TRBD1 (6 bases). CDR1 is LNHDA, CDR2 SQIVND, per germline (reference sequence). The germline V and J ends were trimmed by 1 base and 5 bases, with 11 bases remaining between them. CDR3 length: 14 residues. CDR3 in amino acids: CASSIAQGLTEAFF. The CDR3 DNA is TGTGCCAGTAGTATAGCACAGGGTCTAACTGAAGCTTTCTTT.

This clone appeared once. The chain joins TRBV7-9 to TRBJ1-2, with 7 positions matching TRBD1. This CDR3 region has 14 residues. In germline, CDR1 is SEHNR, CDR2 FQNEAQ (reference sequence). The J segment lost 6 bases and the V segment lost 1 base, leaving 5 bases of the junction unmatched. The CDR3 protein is CASSLDPGGHGYTF. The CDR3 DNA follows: TGTGCCAGCAGCTTAGACCCAGGGGGGCATGGCTACACCTTC.

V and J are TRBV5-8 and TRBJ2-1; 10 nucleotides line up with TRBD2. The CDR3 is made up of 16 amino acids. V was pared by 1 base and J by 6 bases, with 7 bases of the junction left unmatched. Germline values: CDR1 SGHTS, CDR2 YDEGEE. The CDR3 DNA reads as TGTGCCAGCAGCTTGCCCGGGACTAGCGTGGGCAATGAGCAGTTCTTC. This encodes CASSLPGTSVGNEQFF.

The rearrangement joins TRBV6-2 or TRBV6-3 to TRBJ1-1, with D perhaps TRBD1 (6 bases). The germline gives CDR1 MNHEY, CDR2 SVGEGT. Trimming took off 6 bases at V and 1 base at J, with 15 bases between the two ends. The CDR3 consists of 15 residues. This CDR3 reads CASSWPIRGNTEAFF. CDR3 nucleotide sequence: TGTGCCAGCAGCTGGCCCATCAGGGGGAACACTGAAGCTTTCTTT.

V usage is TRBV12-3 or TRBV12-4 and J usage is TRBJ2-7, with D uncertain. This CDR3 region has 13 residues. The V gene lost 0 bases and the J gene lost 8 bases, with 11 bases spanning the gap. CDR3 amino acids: CASSLARRQKQYF. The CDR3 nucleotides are TGTGCCAGCAGTTTAGCCCGCAGGCAAAAGCAGTACTTC.

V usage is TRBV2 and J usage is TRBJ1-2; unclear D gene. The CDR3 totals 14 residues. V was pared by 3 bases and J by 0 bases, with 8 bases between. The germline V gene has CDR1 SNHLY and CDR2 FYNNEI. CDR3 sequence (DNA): TGTGCCAGCAGTGATACATCCCCTAACTATGGCTACACCTTC. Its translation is CASSDTSPNYGYTF.

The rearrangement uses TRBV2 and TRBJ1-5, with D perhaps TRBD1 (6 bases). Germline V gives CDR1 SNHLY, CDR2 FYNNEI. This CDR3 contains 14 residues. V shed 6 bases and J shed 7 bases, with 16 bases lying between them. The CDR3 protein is CASRGAGLRQPQHF. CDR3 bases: TGTGCCAGCAGGGGGGCGGGTTTACGGCAGCCCCAGCATTTT.

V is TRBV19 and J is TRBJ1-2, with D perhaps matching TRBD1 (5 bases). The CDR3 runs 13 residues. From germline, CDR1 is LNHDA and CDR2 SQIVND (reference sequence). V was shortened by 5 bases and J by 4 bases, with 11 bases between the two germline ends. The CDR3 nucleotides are TGTGCCAGTAGTGTAACAGGAAGCTATGGCTACACCTTC. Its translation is CASSVTGSYGYTF. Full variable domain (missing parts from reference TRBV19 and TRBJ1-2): DGGITQSPKYLFRKEGQNVTLSCEQNLNHDAMYWYRQDPGQGLRLIYYSQIVNDFQKGDIAEGYSVSREKKESFPLTVTSAQKNPTAFYLCASSVTGSYGYTFGSGTRLTVV.

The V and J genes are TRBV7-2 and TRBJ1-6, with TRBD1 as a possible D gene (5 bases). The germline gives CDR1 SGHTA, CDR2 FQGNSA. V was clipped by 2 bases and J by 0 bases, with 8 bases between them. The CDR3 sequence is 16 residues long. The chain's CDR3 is CASSLRQLSYNSPLHF. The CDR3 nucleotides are TGTGCCAGCAGCTTACGACAGCTCTCCTATAATTCACCCCTCCACTTT.

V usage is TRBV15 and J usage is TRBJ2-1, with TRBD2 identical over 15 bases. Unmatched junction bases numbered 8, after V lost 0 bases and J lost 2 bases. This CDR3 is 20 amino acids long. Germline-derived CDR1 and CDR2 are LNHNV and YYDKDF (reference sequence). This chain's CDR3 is CATSREAGLAGGSTYNEQFF. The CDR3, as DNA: TGTGCCACCAGCAGAGAAGCGGGACTAGCGGGAGGATCTACCTACAATGAGCAGTTCTTC.

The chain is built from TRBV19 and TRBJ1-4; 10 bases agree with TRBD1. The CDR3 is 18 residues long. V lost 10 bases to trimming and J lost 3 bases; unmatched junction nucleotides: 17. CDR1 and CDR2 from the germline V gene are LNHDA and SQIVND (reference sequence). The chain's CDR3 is CATASPRDRGEANEKLFF. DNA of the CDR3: TGTGCCACCGCCTCGCCCCGGGACAGGGGAGAAGCTAATGAAAAACTGTTTTTT.

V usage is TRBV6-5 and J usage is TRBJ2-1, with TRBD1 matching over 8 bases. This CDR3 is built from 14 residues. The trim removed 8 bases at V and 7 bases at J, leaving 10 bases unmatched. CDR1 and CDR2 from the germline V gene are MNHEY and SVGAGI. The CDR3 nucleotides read TGTGCCAGCTCCAAGGCCAGGGGGCGGAATGAGCAGTTCTTC. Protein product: CASSKARGRNEQFF.

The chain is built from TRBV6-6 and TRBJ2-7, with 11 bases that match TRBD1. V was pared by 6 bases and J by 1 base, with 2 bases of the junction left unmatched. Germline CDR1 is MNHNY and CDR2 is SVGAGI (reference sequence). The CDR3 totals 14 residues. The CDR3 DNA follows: TGTGCCAGCAGGGACAGGGGGCGATCCTACGAGCAGTACTTC. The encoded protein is CASRDRGRSYEQYF.

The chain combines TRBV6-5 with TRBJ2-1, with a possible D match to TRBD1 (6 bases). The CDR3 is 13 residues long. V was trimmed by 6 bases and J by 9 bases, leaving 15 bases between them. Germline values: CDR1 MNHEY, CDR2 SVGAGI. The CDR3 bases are TGTGCCAGCAGCCCGAGAGGGGGAGCTGAGCAGTTCTTC. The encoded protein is CASSPRGGAEQFF.

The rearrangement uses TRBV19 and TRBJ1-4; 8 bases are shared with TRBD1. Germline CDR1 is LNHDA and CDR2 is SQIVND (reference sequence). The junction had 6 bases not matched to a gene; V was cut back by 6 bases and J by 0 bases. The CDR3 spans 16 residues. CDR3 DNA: TGTGCCAGTAGGACAGGGGCCCTATCAACTAATGAAAAACTGTTTTTT. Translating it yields CASRTGALSTNEKLFF.

The CDR3 DNA reads TGTGCCAGCAGCTTTTCCAGGGGTCGTGGTACGCAGTATTTT. Translating gives CASSFSRGRGTQYF. This chain connects TRBV13 to TRBJ2-3; D is perhaps TRBD1 (6 bases). This CDR3 is built from 14 residues. Germline CDR1 reads PRHDT; CDR2 reads FYEKMQ (reference sequence). Deletions cut 3 bases from V and 8 bases from J, with 15 bases between.

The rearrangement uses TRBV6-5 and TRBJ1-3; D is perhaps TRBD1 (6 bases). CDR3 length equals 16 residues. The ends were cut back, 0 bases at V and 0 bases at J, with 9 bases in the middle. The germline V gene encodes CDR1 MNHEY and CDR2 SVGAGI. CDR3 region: CASSYSRTVSGNTIYF. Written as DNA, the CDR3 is TGTGCCAGCAGTTACTCCCGGACAGTCTCTGGAAACACCATATATTTT.